This paragraph reports one T cell receptor (beta chain). This clonotype was counted at least ten times. Its antigen is unknown. No quality values exist for individual bases; no much larger clone is one base distant. Relative to germline, V is 1 base shorter and J is 8 bases shorter, with 18 bases between their ends. The CDR3, cysteine through phenylalanine, is 15 amino acids long. Left in the record is the CDR3 DNA by itself, 45 bases read in frame from the first base. CDR1 is given as SGHRS and CDR2 as YFSETQ, both from the germline V gene. The sample's treatment or condition label, decoded: live attenuated yellow fever vaccine strain. Two biological replicates of bulk PBMCs were collected at each blood-draw timepoint. PBMCs were isolated from peripheral blood using a standard Ficoll-Paque protocol. TriZol was used to extract RNA from bulk PBMCs, CD4 and CD8 fractions, and dextramer-positive and dextramer-negative fractions.

This record belongs to a study of T cells after yellow fever vaccination (dated by TCRdb to the late 2010s). Regarding the complete study: The SMART-Seq v4 Ultra Low Input RNA kit was used to prepare libraries from fractions with low cell numbers. Two healthy male donors, one aged 18 to 29 and one aged 30 to 40 years, made up the cohort. Blood was drawn at multiple timepoints before and after primary and secondary immunization, with bulk PBMC replicates and cell subsets isolated. To track T-cell clones before and after primary and booster YFV17D yellow fever vaccination, bulk TCR alpha and beta repertoires were sequenced longitudinally. General findings and caveats noted by the study authors: Most clones expanded after primary vaccination (about 95% of CD4 and around 88% of CD8) were re-detected after the booster, suggesting that broad memory maintenance occurred. Because the study included only two donors, the extent to which the findings can be generalized is limited. Because abundant contaminating clonotypes from the bulk population could be contained in FACS-sorted repertoires, computational filtering was required. A small share of clonotypes occurred in both CD4 and CD8 compartments, likely arising from convergent recombination. Compared with the primary T-cell response, the secondary T-cell response was weaker but faster, peaking on day 5 rather than day 15.

The sample was run on an Illumina NovaSeq 6000. TCR cDNA was synthesized by 5'RACE template switching, which introduced a universal primer site and unique molecular identifiers. cDNA synthesis was primed from both the TCR alpha and TCR beta constant segments. Library amplification used two PCR steps, and the second PCR step added sample barcodes and sequencing adapters. Sequencing of libraries was done on Illumina HiSeq 2500 (2x100 bp) or NovaSeq (2x150 bp). Per the original workflow: MIGEC handled demultiplexing of reads and collapsing into UMI consensus sequences, while MiXCR performed V(D)J alignment. Clonotypes responding to the vaccine were identified with edgeR on replicate PBMC samples, with the criteria of FDR below 0.01 and a log2 fold change above 5 up to day 15. Bulk clonotypes were assigned CD4 or CD8 identity according to which sequenced CD4 or CD8 repertoire held them at higher abundance. Using fastp trimming at Q25 and MiXCR clonotype assembly, TCRdb reanalyzed the public sequencing data and kept in-frame beta chains. Each entry is one CDR3 protein sequence, shown with its most common DNA and genes. What appears here as the V and J calls and clone size reflects TCRdb's work, not the paper's. This sample comprises about 240,000 distinct CDR3 sequences, about 3.9% of them detected only once. The biggest ten clones account for under 20% of the sample.

The sequence came from a man between 18 and 35 years old who received the YFV17D yellow fever vaccine. This chain is built from TRBV5-1 and TRBJ1-2; the D gene cannot be resolved reliably. Sequenced material: PBMCs, taken 15 days after the yellow fever booster vaccination. The CDR3 reads as follows: CASSLWYPDGGGYTF. The nucleotide sequence is given as TGCGCCAGCAGCTTGTGGTACCCCGACGGCGGCGGCTACACCTTC.